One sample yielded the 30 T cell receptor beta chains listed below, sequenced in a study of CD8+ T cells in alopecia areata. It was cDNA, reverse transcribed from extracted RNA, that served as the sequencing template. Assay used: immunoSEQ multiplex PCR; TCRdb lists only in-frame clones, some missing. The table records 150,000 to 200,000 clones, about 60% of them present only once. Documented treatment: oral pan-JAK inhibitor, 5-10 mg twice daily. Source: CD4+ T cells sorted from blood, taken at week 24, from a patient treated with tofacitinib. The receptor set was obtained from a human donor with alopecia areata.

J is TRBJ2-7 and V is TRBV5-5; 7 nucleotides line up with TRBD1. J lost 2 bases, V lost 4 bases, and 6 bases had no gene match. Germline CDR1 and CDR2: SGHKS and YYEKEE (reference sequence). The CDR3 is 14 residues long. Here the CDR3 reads CASSLTGTAYEQYF. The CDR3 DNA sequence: TGTGCCAGCAGCCTTACCGGGACAGCCTACGAGCAGTACTTC.

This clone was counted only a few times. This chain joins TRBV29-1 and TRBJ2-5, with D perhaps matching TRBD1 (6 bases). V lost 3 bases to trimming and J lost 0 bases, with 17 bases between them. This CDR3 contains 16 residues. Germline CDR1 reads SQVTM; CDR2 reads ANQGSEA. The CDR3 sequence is CSVDSGTFMYQETQYF. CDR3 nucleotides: TGCAGCGTTGATTCTGGGACATTTATGTACCAAGAGACCCAGTACTTC.

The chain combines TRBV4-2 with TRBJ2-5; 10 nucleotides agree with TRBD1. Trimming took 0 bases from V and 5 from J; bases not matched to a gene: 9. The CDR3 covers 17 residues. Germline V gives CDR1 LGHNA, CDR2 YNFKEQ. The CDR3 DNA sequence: TGTGCCAGCAGCCAAGACCCGACAGGGGGCGGTCGGGAGACCCAGTACTTC. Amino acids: CASSQDPTGGGRETQYF.

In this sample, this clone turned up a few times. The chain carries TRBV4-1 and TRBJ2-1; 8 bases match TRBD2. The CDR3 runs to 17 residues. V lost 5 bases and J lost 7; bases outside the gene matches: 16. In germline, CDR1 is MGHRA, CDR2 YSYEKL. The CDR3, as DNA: TGCGCCAGCAGCTCCCTGACTACGGGGGGGCCAGGGAATGAGCAGTTCTTC. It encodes CASSSLTTGGPGNEQFF.

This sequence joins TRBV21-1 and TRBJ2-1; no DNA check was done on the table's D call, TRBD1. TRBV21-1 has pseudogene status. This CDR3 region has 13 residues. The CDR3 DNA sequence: TGTGCCAGCAGCAAACCACAGCCCAATGAGCAGTTCTTC. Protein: CASSKPQPNEQFF.

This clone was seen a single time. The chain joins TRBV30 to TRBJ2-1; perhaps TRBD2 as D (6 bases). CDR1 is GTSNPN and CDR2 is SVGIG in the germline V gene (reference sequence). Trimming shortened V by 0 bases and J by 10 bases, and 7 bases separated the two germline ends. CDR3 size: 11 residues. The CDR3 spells CAWSVRGEQFF. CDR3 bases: TGTGCCTGGAGTGTACGGGGGGAGCAGTTCTTC.

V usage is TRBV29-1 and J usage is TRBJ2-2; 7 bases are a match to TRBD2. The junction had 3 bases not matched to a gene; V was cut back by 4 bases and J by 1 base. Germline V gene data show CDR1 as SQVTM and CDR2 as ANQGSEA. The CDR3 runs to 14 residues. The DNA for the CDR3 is TGCAGCGTTGCTAAGCGGGGGAACACCGGGGAGCTGTTTTTT. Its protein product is CSVAKRGNTGELFF.

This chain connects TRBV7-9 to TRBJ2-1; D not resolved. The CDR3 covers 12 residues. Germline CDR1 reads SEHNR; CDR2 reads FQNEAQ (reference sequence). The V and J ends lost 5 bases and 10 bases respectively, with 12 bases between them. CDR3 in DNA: TGTGCCAGCAGCCGCGGACGTGAGGAGCAGTTCTTC. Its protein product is CASSRGREEQFF.

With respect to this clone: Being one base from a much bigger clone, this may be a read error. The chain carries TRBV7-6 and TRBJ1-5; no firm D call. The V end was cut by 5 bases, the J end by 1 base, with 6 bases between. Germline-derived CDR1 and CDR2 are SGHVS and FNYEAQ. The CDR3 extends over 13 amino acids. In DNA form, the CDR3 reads TGTGCCAGCAGCGTAGAAAGCAATCAGCCCCAGCATTTT. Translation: CASSVESNQPQHF.

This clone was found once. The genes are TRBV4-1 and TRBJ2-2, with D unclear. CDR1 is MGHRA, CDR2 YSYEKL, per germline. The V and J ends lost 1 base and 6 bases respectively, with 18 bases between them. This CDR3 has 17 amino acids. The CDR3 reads CASSQVVRAGEAGELFF. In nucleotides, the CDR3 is TGCGCCAGCAGCCAAGTAGTTAGGGCTGGCGAGGCCGGGGAGCTGTTTTTT.

Here the CDR3 DNA reads TGTGCCAGCAGCCAAGGGTTGCGGGGGAACACCGGGGAGCTGTTTTTT. The encoded protein is CASSQGLRGNTGELFF. This chain links TRBV4-2 with TRBJ2-2; tentative D call: TRBD2 (6 bases). The germline V gene has CDR1 LGHNA and CDR2 YNFKEQ. V lost 1 base to trimming and J lost 1 base, with 10 bases between them. The CDR3 spans 16 residues.

The CDR3: CASSFNAALTGDTEAFF. CDR3 in DNA: TGTGCCAGCAGCTTCAATGCAGCGCTCACAGGGGACACTGAAGCTTTCTTT. V gene TRBV11-2 combines with J gene TRBJ1-1; TRBD1 matches 7 bases. V trimming: 3 bases; J trimming: 3 bases; junction bases outside the gene matches: 13. The CDR3 has 17 residues. Germline V gene sequence: CDR1 SGHAT, CDR2 FQNNGV. Supplemented by reference TRBV11-2 and TRBJ1-1, the full variable domain reads EAGVAQSPRYKIIEKRQSVAFWCNPISGHATLYWYQQILGQGPKLLIQFQNNGVVDDSQLPKDRFSAERLKGVDSTLKIQPAKLEDSAVYLCASSFNAALTGDTEAFFGQGTRLTVV.

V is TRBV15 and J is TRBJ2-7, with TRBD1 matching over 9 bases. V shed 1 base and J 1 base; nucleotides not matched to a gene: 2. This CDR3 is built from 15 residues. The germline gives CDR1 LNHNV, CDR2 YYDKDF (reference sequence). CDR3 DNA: TGTGCCACCAGCAGAGGGGACAGGGATTCCTACGAGCAGTACTTC. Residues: CATSRGDRDSYEQYF.

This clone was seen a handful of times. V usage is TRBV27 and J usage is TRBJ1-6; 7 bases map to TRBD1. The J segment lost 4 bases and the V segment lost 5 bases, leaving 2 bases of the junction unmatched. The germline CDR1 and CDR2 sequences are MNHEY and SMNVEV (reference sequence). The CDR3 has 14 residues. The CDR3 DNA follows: TGTGCCAGCAGTGGGACAGCTTATAATTCACCCCTCCACTTT. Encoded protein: CASSGTAYNSPLHF.

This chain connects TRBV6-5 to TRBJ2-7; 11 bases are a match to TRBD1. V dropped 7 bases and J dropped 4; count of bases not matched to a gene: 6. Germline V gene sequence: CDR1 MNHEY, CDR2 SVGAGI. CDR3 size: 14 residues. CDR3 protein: CASTRTGGIYEQYF. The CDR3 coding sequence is TGTGCCAGCACTCGGACAGGGGGCATATACGAGCAGTACTTC.

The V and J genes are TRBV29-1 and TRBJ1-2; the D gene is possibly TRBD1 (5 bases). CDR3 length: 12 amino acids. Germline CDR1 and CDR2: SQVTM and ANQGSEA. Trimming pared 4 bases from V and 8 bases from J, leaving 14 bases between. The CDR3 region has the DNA TGCAGCGTTGTGGTCAGGGTAGGAGGCTACACCTTC. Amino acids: CSVVVRVGGYTF. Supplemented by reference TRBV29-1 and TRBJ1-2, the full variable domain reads SAVISQKPSRDICQRGTSLTIQCQVDSQVTMMFWYRQQPGQSLTLIATANQGSEATYESGFVIDKFPISRPNLTFSTLTVSNMSPEDSSIYLCSVVVRVGGYTFGSGTRLTVV.

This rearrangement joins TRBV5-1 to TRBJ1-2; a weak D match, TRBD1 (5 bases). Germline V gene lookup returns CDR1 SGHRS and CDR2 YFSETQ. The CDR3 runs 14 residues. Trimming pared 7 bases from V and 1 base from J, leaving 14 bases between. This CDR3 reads CASGAGGGNYGYTF. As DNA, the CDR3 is TGCGCCAGCGGAGCCGGGGGTGGTAACTATGGCTACACCTTC.

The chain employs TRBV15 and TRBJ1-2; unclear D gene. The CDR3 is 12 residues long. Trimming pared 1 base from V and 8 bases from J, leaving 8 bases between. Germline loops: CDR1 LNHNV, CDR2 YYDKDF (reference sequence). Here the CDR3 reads CATSRGDGGYTF. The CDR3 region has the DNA TGTGCCACCAGCAGAGGGGATGGAGGCTACACCTTC. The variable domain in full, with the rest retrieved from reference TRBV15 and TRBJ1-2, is DAMVIQNPRYQVTQFGKPVTLSCSQTLNHNVMYWYQQKSSQAPKLLFHYYDKDFNNEADTPDNFQSRRPNTSFCFLDIRSPGLGDTAMYLCATSRGDGGYTFGSGTRLTVV.

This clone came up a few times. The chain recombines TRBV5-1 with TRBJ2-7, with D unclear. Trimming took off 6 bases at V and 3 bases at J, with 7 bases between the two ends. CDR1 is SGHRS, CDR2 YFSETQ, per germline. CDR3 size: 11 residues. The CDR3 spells CASKGSYEQYF. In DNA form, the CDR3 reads TGCGCCAGCAAGGGAAGCTACGAGCAGTACTTC.

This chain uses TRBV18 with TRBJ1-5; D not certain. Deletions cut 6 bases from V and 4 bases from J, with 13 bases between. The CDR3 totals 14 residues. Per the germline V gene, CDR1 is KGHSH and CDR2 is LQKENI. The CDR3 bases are TGTGCCAGCTCGCTTCGGCGGGGAAATCAGCCCCAGCATTTT. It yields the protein CASSLRRGNQPQHF.

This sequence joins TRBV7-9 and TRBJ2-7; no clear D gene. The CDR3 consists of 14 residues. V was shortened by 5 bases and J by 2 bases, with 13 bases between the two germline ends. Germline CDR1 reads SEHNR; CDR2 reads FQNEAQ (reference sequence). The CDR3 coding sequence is TGTGCCAGCAGCCATGACGGAAAACCCTACGAGCAGTACTTC. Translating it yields CASSHDGKPYEQYF. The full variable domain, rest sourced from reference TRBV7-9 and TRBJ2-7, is DTGVSQNPRHKITKRGQNVTFRCDPISEHNRLYWYRQTLGQGPEFLTYFQNEAQLEKSRLLSDRFSAERPKGSFSTLEIQRTEQGDSAMYLCASSHDGKPYEQYFGPGTRLTVT.

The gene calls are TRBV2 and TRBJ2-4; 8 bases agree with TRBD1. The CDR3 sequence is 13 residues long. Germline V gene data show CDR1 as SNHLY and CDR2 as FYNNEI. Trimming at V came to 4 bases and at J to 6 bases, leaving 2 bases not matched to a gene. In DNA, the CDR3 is TGTGCCAGCAGTGGACAGGGGACAAACATTCAGTACTTC. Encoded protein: CASSGQGTNIQYF.

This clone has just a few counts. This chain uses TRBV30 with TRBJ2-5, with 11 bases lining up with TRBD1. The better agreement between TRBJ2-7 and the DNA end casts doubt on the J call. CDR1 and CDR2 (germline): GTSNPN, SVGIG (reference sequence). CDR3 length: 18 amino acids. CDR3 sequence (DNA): TGTGCCTGGAGTCCGGACAGGGGGCTTAACCGCTTTTCCTACGAGCAGTACTTC. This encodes CAWSPDRGLNRFSYEQYF.

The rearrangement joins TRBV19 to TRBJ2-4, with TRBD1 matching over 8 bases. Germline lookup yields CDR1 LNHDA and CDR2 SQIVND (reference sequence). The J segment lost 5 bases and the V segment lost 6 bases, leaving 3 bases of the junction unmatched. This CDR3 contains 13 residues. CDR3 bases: TGTGCCAGTAGGCAGGGGGCCGAAAACATTCAGTACTTC. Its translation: CASRQGAENIQYF.

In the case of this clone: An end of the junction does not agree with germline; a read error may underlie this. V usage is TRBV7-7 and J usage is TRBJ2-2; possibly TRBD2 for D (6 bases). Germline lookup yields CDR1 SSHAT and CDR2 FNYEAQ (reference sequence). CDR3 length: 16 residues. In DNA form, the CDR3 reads TGTGCTAGCAGCTCCACCCGCGGGGATAACACCGGGGAGCTGTTTTTT. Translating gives CASSSTRGDNTGELFF. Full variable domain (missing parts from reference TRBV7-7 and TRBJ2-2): GAGVSQSPRYKVTKRGQDVTLRCDPISSHATLYWYQQALGQGPEFLTYFNYEAQPDKSGLPSDRFSAERPEGSISTLTIQRTEQRDSAMYRCASSSTRGDNTGELFFGEGSRLTVL.

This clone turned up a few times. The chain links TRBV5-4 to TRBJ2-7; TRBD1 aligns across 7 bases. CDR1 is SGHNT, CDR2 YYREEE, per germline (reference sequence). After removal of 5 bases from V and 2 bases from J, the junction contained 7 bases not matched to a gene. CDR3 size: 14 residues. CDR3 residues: CASRSGQETYEQYF. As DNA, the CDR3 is TGTGCCAGCAGATCCGGACAGGAAACCTACGAGCAGTACTTC.

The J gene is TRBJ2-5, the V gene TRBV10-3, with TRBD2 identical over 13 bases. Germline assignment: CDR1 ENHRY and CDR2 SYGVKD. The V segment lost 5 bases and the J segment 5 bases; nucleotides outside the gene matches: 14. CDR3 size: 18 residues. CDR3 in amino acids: CAISPSTSGGLLQETQYF. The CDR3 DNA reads TGTGCCATCAGTCCGTCGACTAGCGGGGGGTTGTTACAGGAGACCCAGTACTTC.

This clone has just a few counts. CDR3 bases: TGCGCCAGCAGCACCGGGACAGTCGTCAACGAGCAGTACTTC. The encoded protein is CASSTGTVVNEQYF. The chain is built from TRBV5-1 and TRBJ2-7; TRBD1 matches at 7 bases. The CDR3 has 14 amino acids. The trim removed 4 bases at V and 5 bases at J, leaving 9 bases unmatched. The germline gives CDR1 SGHRS, CDR2 YFSETQ.

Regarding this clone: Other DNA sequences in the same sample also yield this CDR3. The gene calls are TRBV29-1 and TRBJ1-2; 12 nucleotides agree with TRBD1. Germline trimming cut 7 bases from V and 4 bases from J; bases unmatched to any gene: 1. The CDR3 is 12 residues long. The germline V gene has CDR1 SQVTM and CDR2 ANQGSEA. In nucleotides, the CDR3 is TGCAGCGGGGGACAGGGGGCCTATGGCTACACCTTC. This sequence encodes CSGGQGAYGYTF.

The CDR3 DNA sequence: TGTGCCAGCTGCGCTCGGCACCAAGAGACCCAGTACTTC. This sequence encodes CASCARHQETQYF. The V gene is TRBV27, the J gene TRBJ2-5, with no clear D. This CDR3 has 13 residues. Germline CDR1 MNHEY, CDR2 SMNVEV (reference sequence). The V end was cut by 8 bases, the J end by 0 bases, with 10 bases between.